One sample yielded the 8 T cell receptor beta chains listed below, sequenced in a study of blood T cell repertoires in COVID-19. Produced via immunoSEQ multiplex PCR; TCRdb's table is partial and in-frame only. The table lists approximately 210,000 clones, about four fifths of them singletons. Sequencing input: PBMCs or T cells enriched from blood (not recorded which). Source of these receptors: a man aged 40-55 years who had recovered from COVID-19.

The V gene is TRBV15, the J gene TRBJ1-2; 10 nucleotides match TRBD1. V lost 5 bases to trimming and J lost 7 bases; unmatched junction nucleotides: 19. CDR1 and CDR2 (germline): LNHNV, YYDKDF (reference sequence). CDR3 length: 18 amino acids. The CDR3 DNA sequence: TGTGCCACCAGCGGGTCTCCGGGACAGGGGAGGGGTTTCGGTGGCTACACCTTC. It is translated as CATSGSPGQGRGFGGYTF.

This chain joins TRBV12-3 or TRBV12-4 and TRBJ2-1, with D possibly TRBD2 on 5 matching bases. This CDR3 has 12 residues. V was shortened by 3 bases and J by 9 bases, with 9 bases between the two germline ends. Written as DNA, the CDR3 is TGTGCCAGCAGTTTCTCCCGGGGTGAGCAGTTCTTC. This sequence encodes CASSFSRGEQFF.

This clone was seen a single time. V gene TRBV6-5 combines with J gene TRBJ2-1, with D tentatively TRBD1 (6 bases). The CDR3 is 15 amino acids. CDR1 is MNHEY, CDR2 SVGAGI, per germline. V dropped 5 bases and J dropped 0 bases, with 11 bases sitting between them. CDR3 bases: TGTGCCAGCAGTACACAGGGCAGCTCCTACAATGAGCAGTTCTTC. It is translated as CASSTQGSSYNEQFF.

The chain uses TRBV27 and TRBJ2-1; TRBD1 is a possible D gene (5 bases). Per germline, CDR1 MNHEY and CDR2 SMNVEV (reference sequence). V was pared by 4 bases and J by 0 bases, with 13 bases between. This CDR3 contains 16 residues. DNA for the CDR3: TGTGCCAGCAGTTCCCCTCACAGGAGCTCCTACAATGAGCAGTTCTTC. This gives the protein CASSSPHRSSYNEQFF.

The chain combines TRBV7-9 with TRBJ2-1; 9 nucleotides match TRBD2. From germline, CDR1 is SEHNR and CDR2 FQNEAQ (reference sequence). The CDR3 totals 18 residues. Trimming cost V 5 bases and J 3 bases; bases outside gene matches: 14. The DNA of the CDR3 is TGTGCCAGCAGCCCCGTCCGTCCCGGGACTAGCCGCTACAATGAGCAGTTCTTC. Translated: CASSPVRPGTSRYNEQFF. The entire variable domain, with the rest obtained from reference TRBV7-9 and TRBJ2-1, is as follows: DTGVSQNPRHKITKRGQNVTFRCDPISEHNRLYWYRQTLGQGPEFLTYFQNEAQLEKSRLLSDRFSAERPKGSFSTLEIQRTEQGDSAMYLCASSPVRPGTSRYNEQFFGPGTRLTVL.

The chain combines TRBV5-6 with TRBJ1-6; D gene ambiguous. The germline V gene encodes CDR1 SGHDT and CDR2 YYEEEE. Trimming pared 4 bases from V and 1 base from J, leaving 9 bases between. CDR3 length: 15 residues. The CDR3, as DNA: TGTGCCAGCAGCCCTGACGGGTCCTATAATTCACCCCTCCACTTT. Its protein is CASSPDGSYNSPLHF.

The CDR3 nucleotides are TGTGCCAGCAGCTTAACAGGGGGCTTCTATGGCTACACCTTC. Its translation is CASSLTGGFYGYTF. V usage is TRBV9 and J usage is TRBJ1-2, with TRBD1 matching 9 bases. This CDR3 region has 14 residues. V dropped 4 bases and J dropped 4; count of bases not matched to a gene: 5. Germline loops: CDR1 SGDLS, CDR2 YYNGEE.

This chain connects TRBV7-3 to TRBJ1-1, with 8 positions matching TRBD1. CDR3 size: 14 residues. Trimming took 5 bases from V and 6 from J; bases not matched to a gene: 8. CDR1 is SGHTA and CDR2 is FQGTGA in the germline V gene. The CDR3 here is CASSPQGGIAEAFF. CDR3 DNA: TGTGCCAGCAGCCCACAGGGGGGAATCGCTGAAGCTTTCTTT.